This is a list of T cell receptor beta chains from one sample in a study of control samples from healthy donors and cancer patients. Sequencing used immunoSEQ multiplex PCR; TCRdb keeps in-frame clones, though not all of them. Seen here are 390,000 or so clones, 90% observed once, and the top ten hold 5.5% to 8%. Source material: PBMCs. These receptors all come from a man aged 35-49 years with head and neck cancer. Both conserved end residues are part of each CDR3. The D gene is left open where the match is weak. A row's size may be missing; if present it is once, few, many or a size class.

D,V,J,size,DNA,CDR3
.,TRBV12-3/TRBV12-4,TRBJ1-5,.,TGTGCCAGCAGCGAGGGGGAACAGCCCCAGCATTTT,CASSEGEQPQHF
.,TRBV19,TRBJ2-5,.,TGTGCCAGTGGCCGGGGGAAAGAGACCCAGTACTTC,CASGRGKETQYF
.,TRBV28,TRBJ2-7,.,TGTGCCAGCAGTTTGTCTTTGGGGGTCCACGAGCAGTACTTC,CASSLSLGVHEQYF
.,TRBV5-1,TRBJ1-4,.,TGCGCCAGCAGTACCGGACATGAGCGGTCGACTAATGAAAAACTGTTTTTT,CASSTGHERSTNEKLFF
TRBD2,TRBV20-1,TRBJ2-1,.,TGCAGTGCTAGTTCGCTAGCGGGGGGGTACAATGAGCAGTTCTTC,CSASSLAGGYNEQFF
.,TRBV28,TRBJ2-7,.,TGTGCCAGCAGTTTACAAGGCCCGGTGGGGGAGCAGTACTTC,CASSLQGPVGEQYF
.,TRBV19,TRBJ2-1,.,TGTGCCAGTAGTGGATGGACGGGACCCTACAATGAGCAGTTCTTC,CASSGWTGPYNEQFF
.,TRBV30,TRBJ1-1,.,TGTGCCTGGACAAGGACTGGCAGTCCATCTGAAGCTTTCTTT,CAWTRTGSPSEAFF
.,TRBV5-5,TRBJ2-6,.,TGTGCCAGCAGCAGCGTAGATGGGGCCAACGTCCTGACTTTC,CASSSVDGANVLTF
TRBD1,TRBV6-6,TRBJ1-2,few,TGTGCCAGCCGGGGACAGATGTTGTTGGATGGCTACACCTTC,CASRGQMLLDGYTF
.,TRBV30,TRBJ1-6,.,TGTGCCTGGAGTGTACCCGAGACAGACTATAATTCACCCCTCCACTTT,CAWSVPETDYNSPLHF
.,TRBV30,TRBJ2-7,.,TGTGCCTGGAGTGTCTCAGGGTTTAGCGAGCAGTACTTC,CAWSVSGFSEQYF
.,TRBV30,TRBJ2-1,.,TGTGCCTGGAGTCCCCGACTGGGAGAGCAGTTCTTC,CAWSPRLGEQFF
.,TRBV6-5,TRBJ1-1,once,TGTGCCAGCAGTTACGATTTTTGGATGAACACTGAAGCTTTCTTT,CASSYDFWMNTEAFF
TRBD1,TRBV7-8,TRBJ1-2,.,TGTGCCAGCAGCTTGACCCTACAGGGGAAAGGATATGGCTACACCTTC,CASSLTLQGKGYGYTF
TRBD1,TRBV5-8,TRBJ1-2,.,TGTGCCAGCAGCGGGACGGGACAGGGATATGGCTACACCTTC,CASSGTGQGYGYTF
.,TRBV4-3,TRBJ1-1,.,TGCGCCAGCAGCCCCTCGACGACCGGAGTAACTGAAGCTTTCTTT,CASSPSTTGVTEAFF
.,TRBV30,TRBJ1-5,few,TGTGCCTGGAGTGTACAGGGCAATCAGCCCCAGCATTTT,CAWSVQGNQPQHF
TRBD2,TRBV5-1,TRBJ2-7,.,TGCGCCAGCACACTTGCGGGAGTGCCCTACGAGCAGTACTTC,CASTLAGVPYEQYF
.,TRBV28,TRBJ2-7,.,TGTGCCAGCAGTTTACTCCAATCCACGGACTACGAGCAGTACTTC,CASSLLQSTDYEQYF
.,TRBV10-1,TRBJ2-1,.,TGCGCCAGCAGCCCTCGTGGGGCTTTCGGAGGCAATGAGCAGTTCTTC,CASSPRGAFGGNEQFF
.,TRBV4-3,TRBJ1-2,once,TGCGCCAGCAGCCAAGATAGGGCAGGGGCAGATGGCTACACCTTC,CASSQDRAGADGYTF
TRBD1,TRBV7-8,TRBJ2-3,.,TGTGCCAGCAGCTTAATAGAAGGGGACAGCTTCGGAGATACGCAGTATTTT,CASSLIEGDSFGDTQYF
TRBD1,TRBV10-1,TRBJ2-7,once,TGCGCCAGCAGCGCAGACGCCGGGACAGGCTCCTACGAGCAGTACTTC,CASSADAGTGSYEQYF
.,TRBV6-5,TRBJ1-2,.,TGTGCCAGCACTTCTACGGGACGGGAGGCCTATGGCTACACCTTC,CASTSTGREAYGYTF
TRBD1,TRBV7-2,TRBJ1-5,.,TGTGCCAGCAGCTTCGAGACAGGGAATCAGCCCCAGCATTTT,CASSFETGNQPQHF
.,TRBV21-1,TRBJ2-1,few,TGTGCCAGCAGCCTCCGGGCTGCTTGGGAGCAGTTCTTC,CASSLRAAWEQFF
TRBD2,TRBV5-1,TRBJ2-1,.,TGCGCCAGCAGCCCGGTTAGCGGGGACTACAATGAGCAGTTCTTC,CASSPVSGDYNEQFF
TRBD2,TRBV4-1,TRBJ2-2,once,TGCGCCAGCAGCCGCTCGACTAGCGGAGGCTTCACCGGGGAGCTGTTTTTT,CASSRSTSGGFTGELFF
.,TRBV28,TRBJ1-3,few,TGTGCCAGCAGTTTATCTTCCCCGGGTAGAGGGGGAAACACCATATATTTT,CASSLSSPGRGGNTIYF